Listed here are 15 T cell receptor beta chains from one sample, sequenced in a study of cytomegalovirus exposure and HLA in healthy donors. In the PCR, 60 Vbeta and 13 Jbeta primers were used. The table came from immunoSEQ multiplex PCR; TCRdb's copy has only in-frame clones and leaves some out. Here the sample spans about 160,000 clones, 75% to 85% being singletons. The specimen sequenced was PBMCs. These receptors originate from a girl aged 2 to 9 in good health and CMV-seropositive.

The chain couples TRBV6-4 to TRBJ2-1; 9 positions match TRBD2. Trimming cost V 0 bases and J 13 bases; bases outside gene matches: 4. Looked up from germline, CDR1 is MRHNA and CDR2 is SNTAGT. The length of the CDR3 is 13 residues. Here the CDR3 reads CASSDSLSGRQFF. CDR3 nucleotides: TGTGCCAGCAGTGACTCCCTTAGCGGGAGACAGTTCTTC.

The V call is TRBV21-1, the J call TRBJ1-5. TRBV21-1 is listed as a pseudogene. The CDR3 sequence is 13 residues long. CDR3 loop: CALGGGRYQPQHF. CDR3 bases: TGTGCCTTAGGGGGGGGGCGATACCAGCCCCAGCATTTT.

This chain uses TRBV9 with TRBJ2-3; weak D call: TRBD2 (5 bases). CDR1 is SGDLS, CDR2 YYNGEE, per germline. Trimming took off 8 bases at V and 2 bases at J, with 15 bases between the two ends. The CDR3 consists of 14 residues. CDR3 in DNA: TGTGCCAGTGCGAGGGAGCATTCCACAGATACGCAGTATTTT. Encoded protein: CASAREHSTDTQYF.

This chain's CDR3 is CASSITAGSYEQYF. In nucleotides, the CDR3 is TGTGCCAGCTCGATTACAGCGGGTTCCTACGAGCAGTACTTC. This chain uses TRBV18 with TRBJ2-7; D is perhaps TRBD2 (6 bases). CDR3 length equals 14 residues. Looked up from germline, CDR1 is KGHSH and CDR2 is LQKENI. V gave up 6 bases and J gave up 1 base, with 13 bases separating them. The variable domain in full, completed from reference TRBV18 and TRBJ2-7, reads NAGVMQNPRHLVRRRGQEARLRCSPMKGHSHVYWYRQLPEEGLKFMVYLQKENIIDESGMPKERFSAEFPKEGPSILRIQQVVRGDSAAYFCASSITAGSYEQYFGPGTRLTVT.

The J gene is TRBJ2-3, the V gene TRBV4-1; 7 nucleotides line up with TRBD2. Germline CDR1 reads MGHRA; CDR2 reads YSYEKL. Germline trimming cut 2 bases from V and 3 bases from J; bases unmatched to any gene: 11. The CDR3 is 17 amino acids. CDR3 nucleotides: TGCGCCAGCAGCCAATCTGGGGAGGGCGGGAGAACAGATACGCAGTATTTT. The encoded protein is CASSQSGEGGRTDTQYF.

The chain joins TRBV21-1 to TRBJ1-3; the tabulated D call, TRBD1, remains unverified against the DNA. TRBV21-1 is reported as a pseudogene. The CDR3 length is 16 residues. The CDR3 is CASSKAVGGQGNTIYF. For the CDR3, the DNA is TGTGCCAGCAGCAAGGCAGTAGGGGGACAGGGCAACACCATATATTTT.

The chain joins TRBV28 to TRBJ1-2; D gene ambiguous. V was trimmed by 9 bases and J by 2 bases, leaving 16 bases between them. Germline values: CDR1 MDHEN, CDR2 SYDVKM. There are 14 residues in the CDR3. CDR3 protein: CARLDRGRNYGYTF. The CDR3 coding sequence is TGTGCCAGGTTAGACCGGGGAAGGAACTATGGCTACACCTTC.

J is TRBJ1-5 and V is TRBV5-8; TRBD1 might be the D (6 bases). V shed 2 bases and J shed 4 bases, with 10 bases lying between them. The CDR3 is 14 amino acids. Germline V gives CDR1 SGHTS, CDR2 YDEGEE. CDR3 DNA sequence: TGTGCCAGCAGCTTCGGGCAGGGGAATCAGCCCCAGCATTTT. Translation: CASSFGQGNQPQHF.

For the CDR3, the DNA is TGCAGCACTCGACAGGGGTTAGGCTACACCTTC. This encodes CSTRQGLGYTF. The chain has TRBV29-1 and TRBJ1-2; TRBD1 matches at 8 bases. CDR1 and CDR2 from the germline V gene are SQVTM and ANQGSEA. V dropped 8 bases and J dropped 8; count of bases not matched to a gene: 7. This CDR3 has 11 residues.

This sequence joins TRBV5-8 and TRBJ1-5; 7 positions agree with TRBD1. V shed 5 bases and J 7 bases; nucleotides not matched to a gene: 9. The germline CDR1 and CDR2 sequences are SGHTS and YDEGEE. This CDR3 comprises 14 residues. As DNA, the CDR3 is TGTGCCAGCAGGACCTCGGGACAGAGGCAGCCCCAGCATTTT. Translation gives CASRTSGQRQPQHF.

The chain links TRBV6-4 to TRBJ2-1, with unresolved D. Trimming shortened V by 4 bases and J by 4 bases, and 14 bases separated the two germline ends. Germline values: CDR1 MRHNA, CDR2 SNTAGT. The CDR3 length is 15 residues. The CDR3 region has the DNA TGTGCCAGCAGTGTATCGGCGGAGATTTACAATGAGCAGTTCTTC. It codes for CASSVSAEIYNEQFF.

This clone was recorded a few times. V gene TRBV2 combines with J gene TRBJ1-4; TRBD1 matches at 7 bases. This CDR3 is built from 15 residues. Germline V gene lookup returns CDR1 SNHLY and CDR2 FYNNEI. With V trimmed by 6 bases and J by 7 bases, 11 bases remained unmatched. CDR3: CASRDPGGRGEKLFF. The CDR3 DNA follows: TGTGCCAGCAGAGACCCAGGGGGGAGAGGTGAAAAACTGTTTTTT.

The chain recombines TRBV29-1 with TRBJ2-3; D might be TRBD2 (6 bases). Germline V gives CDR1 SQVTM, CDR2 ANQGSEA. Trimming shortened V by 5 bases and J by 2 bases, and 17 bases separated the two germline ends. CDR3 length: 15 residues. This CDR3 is CSVRGTFSSTDTQYF. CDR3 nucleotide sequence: TGCAGCGTTCGCGGGACTTTCTCGTCCACAGATACGCAGTATTTT.

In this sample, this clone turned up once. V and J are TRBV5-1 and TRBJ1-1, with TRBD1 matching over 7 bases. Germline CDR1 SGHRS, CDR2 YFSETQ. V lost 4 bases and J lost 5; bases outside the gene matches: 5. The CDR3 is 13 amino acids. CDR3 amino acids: CASSVATGTEAFF. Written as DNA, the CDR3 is TGCGCCAGCAGCGTGGCGACAGGGACTGAAGCTTTCTTT.

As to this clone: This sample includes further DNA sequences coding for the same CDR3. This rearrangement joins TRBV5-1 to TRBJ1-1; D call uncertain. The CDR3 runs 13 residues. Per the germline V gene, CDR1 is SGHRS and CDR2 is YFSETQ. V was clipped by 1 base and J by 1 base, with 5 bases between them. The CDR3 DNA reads TGCGCCAGCAGCTTGCGGGGGAACACTGAAGCTTTCTTT. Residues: CASSLRGNTEAFF.